These 23 T cell receptor beta chains were all obtained from the same sample, sequenced in a study of prognosis after radiotherapy for stage I lung cancer. Researchers used two-round multiplex PCR to amplify TCR beta CDR3 starting from genomic DNA. Round one of PCR was performed, and it used primers specific to each TRBV and TRBJ gene. TCRdb re-called the multiplex PCR reads through MiXCR, storing one row per CDR3 protein. The top ten hold 15% of the sample, which has 31,000 or so distinct CDR3 sequences, roughly 40% seen once. The starting material was PBMCs, obtained before or after stereotactic body radiation therapy (not recorded which). The receptors were gathered from a donor over 45 with non-small cell lung cancer.

This clonotype counts as medium-sized. V and J are TRBV24-1 and TRBJ2-1; the D gene is possibly TRBD2 (6 bases). This CDR3 comprises 14 residues. Germline loops: CDR1 KGHDR, CDR2 SFDVKD. The ends were cut back, 5 bases at V and 1 base at J, with 8 bases in the middle. The CDR3 sequence is CATSGRGSYNEQFF. Written as DNA, the CDR3 is TGTGCCACCAGTGGGAGGGGTTCCTACAATGAGCAGTTCTTC.

This clonotype was found many times. The chain joins TRBV5-5 to TRBJ2-2; D uncertain. Trimming shortened V by 3 bases and J by 0 bases, and 3 bases separated the two germline ends. Germline-derived CDR1 and CDR2 are SGHKS and YYEKEE (reference sequence). This CDR3 comprises 13 residues. The CDR3 DNA follows: TGTGCCAGCAGCTCTACGAACACCGGGGAGCTGTTTTTT. It encodes CASSSTNTGELFF.

On this clonotype: An end of the junction differs from the germline gene, which may be a read error. The gene calls are TRBV6-4 and TRBJ2-1; TRBD2 is a possible D gene (6 bases). Germline V gene sequence: CDR1 MRHNA, CDR2 SNTAGT. CDR3 length: 13 residues. The CDR3 reads CASSGNYGGEHFF. CDR3 bases: TGTGCCAGCAGTGGAAACTACGGGGGTGAGCATTTCTTC.

As regards this clonotype: A much more abundant neighbour one base away suggests this may be a read error. The CDR3 DNA reads as TGTGCCAGCAGTGTACAGGGGAGGCGATGGGGGGGCGATGAAAAACTGTTTTTT. Encoded protein: CASSVQGRRWGGDEKLFF. The V call is TRBV6-2 or TRBV6-3, the J call TRBJ1-4; TRBD1 agrees at 7 bases. The CDR3 consists of 18 residues. Losses at the gene ends were 5 bases for V and 6 bases for J; bases not matched to a gene: 18. Per the germline V gene, CDR1 is MNHEY and CDR2 is SVGEGT.

This clonotype showed up many times. This chain links TRBV28 with TRBJ1-1; D is perhaps TRBD1 (5 bases). The CDR3 runs to 13 residues. V lost 8 bases to trimming and J lost 3 bases, with 13 bases between them. Looked up from germline, CDR1 is MDHEN and CDR2 is SYDVKM. This CDR3 reads CASSPPRDTEAFF. CDR3 nucleotides: TGTGCCAGCTCCCCCCCCAGGGACACTGAAGCTTTCTTT.

This clonotype has just a few counts. The CDR3: CASAIQVYTGELFF. DNA for the CDR3: TGTGCCAGCGCTATACAGGTCTACACCGGGGAGCTGTTTTTT. The chain combines TRBV7-2 with TRBJ2-2; possibly TRBD1 for D (5 bases). V was cut by 8 bases and J by 3 bases, with 13 bases left in between. The germline CDR1 and CDR2 sequences are SGHTA and FQGNSA. The CDR3 loop spans 14 amino acids.

About this clonotype: This may be a read error, as it is one base from a much larger clone. This chain joins TRBV10-3 and TRBJ2-1; TRBD2 matches at 7 bases. Germline lookup yields CDR1 ENHRY and CDR2 SYGVKD. There are 11 residues in the CDR3. Trimming removed 4 bases from V and 15 bases from J; junction bases left unmatched: 6. DNA for the CDR3: TGTGCCATCAGTGTCGTACTAGCGATGTTCTTC. Translating it yields CAISVVLAMFF.

On this clonotype itself: This may arise from a read error, as a much more abundant clone is one base away. The chain couples TRBV19 to TRBJ2-5; 11 bases fit TRBD2. CDR3 length equals 15 residues. The J segment lost 4 bases and the V segment lost 8 bases, leaving 9 bases of the junction unmatched. Germline CDR1 LNHDA, CDR2 SQIVND (reference sequence). CDR3 amino acids: CASSETSGVVETQYF. CDR3 in DNA: TGTGCCAGTTCCGAGACTAGCGGGGTTGTAGAGACCCAGTACTTC.

The chain employs TRBV12-3 or TRBV12-4 and TRBJ2-5; 9 bases line up with TRBD2. The CDR3 is 15 residues long. With V trimmed by 3 bases and J by 3 bases, 5 bases remained unmatched. CDR3 bases: TGTGCCAGCAGTTTTGGGCCTAGCGGGGAAGAGACCCAGTACTTC. Protein sequence: CASSFGPSGEETQYF.

This clonotype is labeled medium-sized. The rearrangement links TRBV15 to TRBJ1-6; 8 positions match TRBD1. The V and J ends lost 5 bases and 8 bases, in that order; junction bases with no gene match: 2. The CDR3 is 13 amino acids. Germline lookup yields CDR1 LNHNV and CDR2 YYDKDF (reference sequence). CDR3 DNA: TGTGCCACCAGCTTGACAGGGGATTCACCCCTCCACTTT. This codes for CATSLTGDSPLHF.

With regard to this clonotype: This likely came from a read error, as a far larger clone is one base away. The chain employs TRBV6-1 and TRBJ2-1; D possibly corresponds to TRBD2 (6 bases). Judging by the DNA end, TRBJ2-5 fits better; the J call may be wrong. The CDR3 runs 15 residues. Per the germline V gene, CDR1 is MNHNS and CDR2 is SASEGT. CDR3 residues: CASSRGSGAQETQYF. The CDR3, as DNA: TGTGCCAGCAGTAGAGGGTCGGGAGCCCAAGAGACCCAGTACTTC.

The chain recombines TRBV18 with TRBJ2-2; maybe TRBD2 (6 bases). V was cut by 5 bases and J by 3 bases, with 16 bases left in between. The CDR3 covers 16 residues. Germline CDR1 is KGHSH and CDR2 is LQKENI. The DNA of the CDR3 is TGTGCCAGCTCAGAGGAGGGCTCTTGGTACACCGGGGAGCTGTTTTTT. This gives the protein CASSEEGSWYTGELFF.

This clonotype was counted many times. The rearrangement uses TRBV24-1 and TRBJ2-5; D not certain. Germline lookup yields CDR1 KGHDR and CDR2 SFDVKD. The CDR3 totals 13 residues. V was pared by 3 bases and J by 4 bases, with 8 bases between. CDR3 protein: CATSDGPRETQYF. The CDR3 DNA reads TGTGCCACCAGTGATGGACCAAGAGAGACCCAGTACTTC.

This clonotype was picked up many times. The rearrangement joins TRBV10-3 to TRBJ2-7; no firm D call. Germline V lookup: CDR1 ENHRY, CDR2 SYGVKD. Trimming removed 3 bases from V and 1 base from J, with 7 bases in between. The CDR3 has 13 amino acids. CDR3 in DNA: TGTGCCATCAGTGACTCGTTATCCTACGAGCAGTACTTC. It codes for CAISDSLSYEQYF.

The V call is TRBV6-1, the J call TRBJ2-3; D possibly matches TRBD1 or TRBD2 (6 bases each). The V gene's germline CDR1 is MNHNS and CDR2 SASEGT. The CDR3 is 19 amino acids. The V end lost 1 base, the J end lost 3 bases, and 23 bases lay between the germline ends. The CDR3 DNA reads TGTGCCAGCAGTGAAGGCGAAAGGAGGGGGTCGCGGGAAACAGATACGCAGTATTTT. It yields the protein CASSEGERRGSRETDTQYF.

This clonotype is deemed medium-sized. The chain joins TRBV12-3 or TRBV12-4 to TRBJ2-1; D perhaps matches TRBD2 (5 bases). The CDR3 is made up of 15 amino acids. Trimming removed 6 bases at V and 8 bases at J, with 20 bases between. Here the CDR3 reads CASSLSASPDHEQFF. The CDR3 nucleotides read TGTGCCAGCAGCCTCTCGGCTAGCCCTGACCATGAGCAGTTCTTC.

This clonotype was observed at least ten times. The chain combines TRBV12-3 or TRBV12-4 with TRBJ1-5, with 10 bases aligning to TRBD1. V was clipped by 2 bases and J by 5 bases; unmatched bases: 3. There are 15 residues in the CDR3. CDR3 protein: CASSLRTGGHQPQHF. CDR3 DNA: TGTGCCAGCAGTTTACGGACAGGGGGTCATCAGCCCCAGCATTTT.

Worth noting for this clonotype: With a far larger clone one base away, a read error is the likely cause. The V and J genes are TRBV6-4 and TRBJ1-5, with TRBD1 identical over 8 bases. The CDR3 runs to 16 residues. Germline trimming cut 5 bases from V and 3 bases from J; bases unmatched to any gene: 9. CDR1 MRHNA and CDR2 SNTAGT come from the germline V gene. CDR3 sequence: CASSTRGRVDNQPQHF. The DNA for the CDR3 is TGTGCCAGCAGTACCAGGGGGCGAGTCGACAATCAGCCCCAGCATTTT.

This clonotype is termed medium-sized (0.01 to 0.1%). The rearrangement uses TRBV11-2 and TRBJ2-2; 7 positions match TRBD1. The CDR3 is 15 residues long. The trim removed 7 bases at V and 1 base at J, leaving 6 bases unmatched. Germline CDR1 reads SGHAT; CDR2 reads FQNNGV. The CDR3 here is CASNRNRGNTGELFF. DNA of the CDR3: TGTGCCAGCAACCGAAACAGGGGGAACACCGGGGAGCTGTTTTTT.

This clonotype was counted at least ten times. The rearrangement joins TRBV29-1 to TRBJ2-7; 9 positions agree with TRBD2. The V gene's germline CDR1 is SQVTM and CDR2 ANQGSEA. The CDR3 has 14 amino acids. With V trimmed by 5 bases and J by 0 bases, 5 bases remained unmatched. CDR3 in DNA: TGCAGCGTTCGGGCGGGAGGGAGCTCCTACGAGCAGTACTTC. Translated, it gives CSVRAGGSSYEQYF.

This clonotype was seen at least ten times. The chain links TRBV29-1 to TRBJ2-3; D not certain. V lost 4 bases, J lost 0 bases, and 5 bases lay in between. Germline V CDR1 and CDR2: SQVTM, ANQGSEA. The CDR3 length is 12 residues. Written as DNA, the CDR3 is TGCAGCGTTGTTTGGAGCACAGATACGCAGTATTTT. Protein: CSVVWSTDTQYF.

This clonotype was seen repeatedly, ten times or more. J is TRBJ1-1 and V is TRBV28; perhaps TRBD1 as D (5 bases). V lost 7 bases and J lost 4, with 19 bases in between. From germline, CDR1 is MDHEN and CDR2 SYDVKM. The CDR3 consists of 15 residues. The CDR3 nucleotides are TGTGCCAGCATCTCCCCCAGCGGGGGGACCACTGAAGCTTTCTTT. Amino acids: CASISPSGGTTEAFF.

Many counts were recorded for this clonotype. The CDR3 loop reads CASSPSTLGDTQYF. The CDR3 DNA reads as TGTGCCAGTAGTCCTTCGACGCTAGGAGATACGCAGTATTTT. The J gene is TRBJ2-3, the V gene TRBV19; D ambiguous. Germline assignment: CDR1 LNHDA and CDR2 SQIVND (reference sequence). The V end lost 5 bases, the J end lost 5 bases, and 14 bases lay between the germline ends. CDR3 length equals 14 residues. Together with reference TRBV19 and TRBJ2-3, the CDR3 gives the full variable domain: DGGITQSPKYLFRKEGQNVTLSCEQNLNHDAMYWYRQDPGQGLRLIYYSQIVNDFQKGDIAEGYSVSREKKESFPLTVTSAQKNPTAFYLCASSPSTLGDTQYFGPGTRLTVL.